Listed here is a single TCR beta chain. This clone was detected many times. What antigen it recognizes has not been identified. No base-level quality is on record; no much larger clone is a single base apart. Using the deep immunoSEQ assay, TCR CDR3 regions were amplified from genomic DNA by multiplex PCR. Extracted genomic DNA from each cell subset was spread evenly across all wells of several immunoSEQ 96-well plates, with each plate serving as a replicate. Each replicate PCR for sorted subsets received 200 ng genomic DNA, equal to about 30,000 T cell genomes. The purified libraries were quantified using a Qubit 3.0 fluorometer, sized with a Bioanalyzer 2100, and then quantified again using the KAPA Library Quantification kit. Each immunoSEQ 96-well plate was sequenced on its own single-read 150-cycle Illumina NextSeq 550 flow cell. The paper's data handling went like this. Because the immunoSEQ output included only junctional sequences and no quality scores, the filtering could not be the same as the filtering used for full-length reads. To assign V/J genes and CDR3, sequences were annotated against IMGT germline references using PyIR, a Python wrapper for IgBLAST v1.9. Reads with weak V/J assignments (E-value above 1e-6), missing CDR3, stop codons, out-of-frame junctions, or ambiguous translated residues were removed. V3J clonotypes were defined as sequences sharing the same inferred V gene, J gene, and CDR3 amino acid sequence. To compute the percentage overlap between repertoires, the number of shared unique clonotypes was divided by the size of the smaller repertoire. Three approaches were used to assess repertoire richness: RTK rarefaction, the Chao1 estimator, and Recon v2.1 estimates of unobserved clonotypes. Generation probabilities for all TCRbeta clonotypes obtained by the gDNA method from several donors were computed using OLGA. The immuneACCESS repertoire file appears here via TCRdb, limited to in-frame rearrangements. These files lack a portion of the clones; in checked studies, under half of the deficit traces to unresolved V genes, and the cause of the others is not known. For V, J and clone size, that table is used; D and trimming come from the DNA. Counted in this sample were about 110,000 clones; around 71% of them appeared once. The leading ten clones occupy over 20% of the sample.

V loses 6 bases of germline sequence and J loses 4 bases, and the interval between the two ends is 10 bases. Sequences MRHNA (CDR1) and SNTAGT (CDR2) are obtained from the germline V gene. From cysteine to phenylalanine, the CDR3 is 13 amino acids long. Only the CDR3 part of the read is kept: 39 bases, read in frame from the first base. This sample stems from a study of shared clonotypes between healthy human individuals (TCRdb year 2020). About the study as a whole: The cohort included three men and two women between 18 and 49 years of age. Per donor, three plates each were used for CD4 naive and CD4 memory, two for CD8 naive, and one for CD8 memory. The study deeply sequenced blood TCR repertoires of several healthy adults to estimate repertoire size and the extent of clonotype sharing between individuals. Libraries were prepared and TCR repertoires were sequenced by different laboratories using diverse techniques, in order to increase sequencing depth and limit assay-specific biases. Between about 0.8 and 8.9 billion PBMCs per donor were obtained by leukapheresis.

The donors were healthy, HIV-negative adults with no recently reported acute infections or vaccinations. Every donor was a Caucasian adult residing in Nashville, Tennessee, USA. CD8 memory samples were composed of magnetically selected CD45RO+ cells combined with CCR7-negative CD45RA+ effector memory (TemRA) cells. Blood was obtained by leukapheresis, after which PBMCs were separated by Ficoll-Histopaque density gradient centrifugation and cryopreserved in liquid nitrogen vapor phase. Analytical flow cytometry was used to check the purity and quantity of each magnetically sorted T cell population. From each sorted fraction, genomic DNA was isolated and quantified by UV absorbance on a Nanodrop 2000c. What the authors observed across the whole study: Estimated clonotype richness was generally larger for naive than for memory subsets. Because the study included a small number of donors, the genetic and exposure-history diversity represented was limited. Based on pairwise subsampling, the degree of clonotype sharing among donors was expected to be affected by sequencing depth. Across four donors, 4.5% to 6.5% of naive CD4, 3% to 3.5% of naive CD8, approximately 2.5% of memory CD4, and around 0.4% of memory CD8 clonotypes were shared. Sampling was restricted to blood, and TCR repertoires in tissue are likely to differ from TCR repertoires in blood. Rarefaction of sorted-subset datasets indicated incomplete sequencing despite the large sequencing depth. Higher generation probabilities were observed for clonotypes shared by all four sorted-subset donors than for non-shared clonotypes.

The chain was built from TRBV6-4 and TRBJ1-5; TRBD1 is perhaps the D gene, given 5 matching bases. The origin of this receptor is a woman between 25 and 40 years old in good health. Sequencing was done on a sample of memory CD8+ T cells sorted from blood. The label giving this sample's cell subset or site can be read as: CD45RO+ cells pooled with CCR7-negative TemRA cells. The nucleotide sequence is TGTGCCAGCAGCACGACAGATAATCAGCCCCAGCATTTT. Protein translation: CASSTTDNQPQHF.